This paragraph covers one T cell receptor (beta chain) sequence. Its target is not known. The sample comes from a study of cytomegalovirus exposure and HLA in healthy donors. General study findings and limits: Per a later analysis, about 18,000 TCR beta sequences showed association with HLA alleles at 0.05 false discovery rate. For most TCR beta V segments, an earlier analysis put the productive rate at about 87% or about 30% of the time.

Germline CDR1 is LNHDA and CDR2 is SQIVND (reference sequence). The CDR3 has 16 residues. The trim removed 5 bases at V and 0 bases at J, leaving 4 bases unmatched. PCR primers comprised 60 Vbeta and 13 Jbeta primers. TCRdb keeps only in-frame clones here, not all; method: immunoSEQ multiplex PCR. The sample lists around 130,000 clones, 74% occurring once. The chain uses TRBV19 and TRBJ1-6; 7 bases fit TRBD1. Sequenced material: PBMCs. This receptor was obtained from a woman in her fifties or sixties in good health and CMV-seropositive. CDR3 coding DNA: TGTGCCAGTAGTCCCCGGACAGGCTCCTATAATTCACCCCTCCACTTT. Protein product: CASSPRTGSYNSPLHF.